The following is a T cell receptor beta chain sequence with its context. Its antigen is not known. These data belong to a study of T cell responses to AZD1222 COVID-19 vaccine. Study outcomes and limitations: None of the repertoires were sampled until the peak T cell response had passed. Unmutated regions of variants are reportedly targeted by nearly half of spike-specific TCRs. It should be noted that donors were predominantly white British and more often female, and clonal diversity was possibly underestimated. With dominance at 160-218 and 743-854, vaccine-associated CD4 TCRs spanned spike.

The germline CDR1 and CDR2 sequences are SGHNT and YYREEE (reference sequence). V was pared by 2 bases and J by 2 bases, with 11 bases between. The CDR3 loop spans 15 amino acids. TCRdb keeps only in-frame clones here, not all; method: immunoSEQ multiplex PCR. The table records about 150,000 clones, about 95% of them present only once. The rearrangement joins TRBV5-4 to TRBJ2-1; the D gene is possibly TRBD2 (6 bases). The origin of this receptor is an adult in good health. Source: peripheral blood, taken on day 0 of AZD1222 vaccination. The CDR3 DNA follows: TGTGCCAGCAGCTTCATAACGGGGGCCTACAATGAGCAGTTCTTC. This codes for CASSFITGAYNEQFF.